This T cell receptor beta chain came from a study of T cell responses to AZD1222 COVID-19 vaccine. Findings and limits, study-wide: Spike-specific TCR depth and breadth grew after two AZD1222 doses. Donors in the cohort were predominantly white British and more often female, and clonal diversity was possibly underestimated.

Only in-frame clones appear in the TCRdb table, and some are missing; sequencing was by immunoSEQ multiplex PCR. The table includes approximately 200,000 clones, 80% to 90% detected once. As for this clone: Its antigen is still unknown.

Unmatched junction bases numbered 7, after V lost 0 bases and J lost 7 bases. The CDR3 is made up of 17 amino acids. CDR1 and CDR2 (germline): LNHNV, YYDKDF (reference sequence). This rearrangement joins TRBV15 to TRBJ2-1; 12 positions match TRBD2. This TCR was recovered from an adult in good health. The specimen comprised peripheral blood, sampled on day 0 of MenACWY control vaccination. CDR3 nucleotide sequence: TGTGCCACCAGCAGAGACCCGACTAGCGGGAGTTTTAATGAGCAGTTCTTC. This encodes CATSRDPTSGSFNEQFF.